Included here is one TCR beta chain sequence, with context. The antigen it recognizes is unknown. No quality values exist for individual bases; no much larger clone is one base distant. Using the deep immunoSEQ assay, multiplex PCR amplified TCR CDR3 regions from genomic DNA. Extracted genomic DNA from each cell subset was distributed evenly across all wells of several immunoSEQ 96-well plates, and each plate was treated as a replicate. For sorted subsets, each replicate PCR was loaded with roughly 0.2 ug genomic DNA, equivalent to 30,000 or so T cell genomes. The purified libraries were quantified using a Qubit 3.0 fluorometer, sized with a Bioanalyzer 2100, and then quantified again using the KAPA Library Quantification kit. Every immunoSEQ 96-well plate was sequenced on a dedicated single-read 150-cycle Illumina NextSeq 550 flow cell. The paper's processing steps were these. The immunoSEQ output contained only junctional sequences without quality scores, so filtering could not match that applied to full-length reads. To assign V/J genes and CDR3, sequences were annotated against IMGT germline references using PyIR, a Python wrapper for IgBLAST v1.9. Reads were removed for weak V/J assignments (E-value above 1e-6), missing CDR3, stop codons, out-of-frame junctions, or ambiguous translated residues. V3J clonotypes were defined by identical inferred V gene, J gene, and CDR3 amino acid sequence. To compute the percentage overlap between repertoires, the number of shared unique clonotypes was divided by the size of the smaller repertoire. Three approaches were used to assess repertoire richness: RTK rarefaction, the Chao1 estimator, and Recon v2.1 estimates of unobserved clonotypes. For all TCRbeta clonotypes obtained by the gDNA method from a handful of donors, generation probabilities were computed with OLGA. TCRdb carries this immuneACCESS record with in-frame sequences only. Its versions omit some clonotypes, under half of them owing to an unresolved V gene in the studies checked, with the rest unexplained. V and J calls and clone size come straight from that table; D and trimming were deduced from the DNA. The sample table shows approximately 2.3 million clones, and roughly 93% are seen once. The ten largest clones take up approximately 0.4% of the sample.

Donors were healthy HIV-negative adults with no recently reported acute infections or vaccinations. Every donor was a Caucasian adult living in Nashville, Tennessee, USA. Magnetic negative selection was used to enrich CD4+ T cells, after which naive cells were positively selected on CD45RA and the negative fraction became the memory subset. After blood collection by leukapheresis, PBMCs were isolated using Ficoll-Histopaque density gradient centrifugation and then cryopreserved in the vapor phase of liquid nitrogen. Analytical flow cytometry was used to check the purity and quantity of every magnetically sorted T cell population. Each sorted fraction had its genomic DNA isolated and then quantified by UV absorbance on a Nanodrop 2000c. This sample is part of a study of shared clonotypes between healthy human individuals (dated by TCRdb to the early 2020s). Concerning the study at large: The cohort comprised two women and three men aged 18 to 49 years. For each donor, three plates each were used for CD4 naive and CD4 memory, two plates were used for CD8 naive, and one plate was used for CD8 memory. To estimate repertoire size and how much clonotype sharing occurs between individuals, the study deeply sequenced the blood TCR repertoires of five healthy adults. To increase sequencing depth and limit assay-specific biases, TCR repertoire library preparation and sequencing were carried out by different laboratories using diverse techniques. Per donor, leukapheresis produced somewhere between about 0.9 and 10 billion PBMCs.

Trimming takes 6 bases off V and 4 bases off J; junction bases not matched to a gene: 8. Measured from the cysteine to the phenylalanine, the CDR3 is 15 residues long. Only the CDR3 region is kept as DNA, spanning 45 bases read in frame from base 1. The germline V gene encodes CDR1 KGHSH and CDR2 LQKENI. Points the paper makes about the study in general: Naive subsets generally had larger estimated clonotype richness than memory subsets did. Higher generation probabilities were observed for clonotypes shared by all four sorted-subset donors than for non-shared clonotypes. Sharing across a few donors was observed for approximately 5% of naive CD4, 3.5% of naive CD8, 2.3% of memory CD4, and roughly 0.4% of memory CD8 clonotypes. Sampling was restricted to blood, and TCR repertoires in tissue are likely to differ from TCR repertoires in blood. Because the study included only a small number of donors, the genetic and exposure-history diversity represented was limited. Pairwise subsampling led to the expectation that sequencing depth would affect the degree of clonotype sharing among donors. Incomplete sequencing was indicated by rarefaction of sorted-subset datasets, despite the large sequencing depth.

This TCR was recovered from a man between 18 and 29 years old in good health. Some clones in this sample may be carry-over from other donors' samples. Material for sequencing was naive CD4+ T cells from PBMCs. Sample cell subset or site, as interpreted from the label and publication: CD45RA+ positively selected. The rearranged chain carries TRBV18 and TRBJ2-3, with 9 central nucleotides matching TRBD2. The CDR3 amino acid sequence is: CASSPLAGLPDTQYF. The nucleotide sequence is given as TGTGCCAGCTCCCCCCTAGCGGGACTGCCAGATACGCAGTATTTT.